This T cell receptor beta chain is from a study of blood T cell repertoires in COVID-19. Study overall: Acute and convalescent COVID-19 specimens originated in the United States, Italy and Spain. Sources were T cells, B-cell-depleted T cells, or PBMCs; the material itself was cDNA or gDNA.

CDR1 is MNHEY and CDR2 is SVGEGT in the germline V gene. Unmatched junction bases numbered 7, after V lost 5 bases and J lost 6 bases. The length of the CDR3 is 15 residues. Authors' analysis steps: Nucleated cell counts were estimated from reference gene primer amplification. Sequenced by immunoSEQ multiplex PCR; TCRdb stores in-frame clones only, minus some. V, J and clone size are taken as reported in that table, and D and trimming were inferred from the DNA itself. The table records fewer than 100,000 clones, roughly three quarters of them present only once. This clone was found a few times. This clonotype originated in a human donor in a cohort sampled during active COVID-19. This chain connects TRBV6-2 or TRBV6-3 to TRBJ2-2, with 9 bases aligning to TRBD2. Sequenced input: peripheral blood. The CDR3 loop is CASSRLAAQSGELFF. The DNA for the CDR3 is TGTGCCAGCAGTCGACTAGCGGCTCAGTCCGGGGAGCTGTTTTTT.